This T cell receptor (beta chain) was identified during a study of blood T cell repertoires in COVID-19. Study-level information: The samples span acute and convalescent COVID-19 from the United States, Italy and Spain. Sources were T cells, B-cell-depleted T cells, or PBMCs; the material itself was cDNA or gDNA.

Germline V gene lookup returns CDR1 SGDLS and CDR2 YYNGEE. V shed 3 bases and J 7 bases; nucleotides not matched to a gene: 6. The CDR3 extends over 14 amino acids. Per the original data handling: Amplification of reference gene primers provided the estimated nucleated cell counts. TCRdb's table, derived via immunoSEQ multiplex PCR, lists solely in-frame clones and lacks some. The V and J calls and clone size come from that table; D and trimming were worked out from the DNA. This table holds 110,000 or so clones, roughly 85% found once. This receptor was obtained from a woman aged 55-69 years with acute or convalescent COVID-19. The genes are TRBV9 and TRBJ2-1; 8 nucleotides align to TRBD2. The sample taken for sequencing was peripheral blood. The CDR3 sequence: CASSDQRGRNEQFF. The CDR3 DNA sequence: TGTGCCAGCAGCGACCAGCGGGGGAGGAATGAGCAGTTCTTC.